This T cell receptor beta chain originates from a study of cytomegalovirus exposure and HLA in healthy donors. General study results and limits: According to a subsequent analysis, TCR clusters identified in the first cohort showed a tendency to co-occur across the approximately 120 validation repertoires. Specificity of a few CMV-associated chains for CMV antigens was verified in vitro. Investigators reported approximately 170 TCR beta chains as tied to cytomegalovirus.

Produced via immunoSEQ multiplex PCR; TCRdb's table is partial and in-frame only. The sample holds some 150,000 clones, around 89% seen once. About this clone: Its antigen is not known.

This CDR3 is built from 19 residues. Germline V CDR1 and CDR2: SGHAT, FQNNGV. J gave up 1 base and V 0 bases, and 7 bases lay outside the gene matches. The material sequenced was PBMCs. V gene TRBV11-2 combines with J gene TRBJ2-6, with TRBD1 identical over 9 bases. The sequence was collected from a woman aged 25-40 years in good health and CMV-seropositive. In DNA, the CDR3 is TGTGCCAGCAGCTTAGATTGGGGACAGGGAAGGTCTGGGGCCAACGTCCTGACTTTC. It codes for CASSLDWGQGRSGANVLTF.